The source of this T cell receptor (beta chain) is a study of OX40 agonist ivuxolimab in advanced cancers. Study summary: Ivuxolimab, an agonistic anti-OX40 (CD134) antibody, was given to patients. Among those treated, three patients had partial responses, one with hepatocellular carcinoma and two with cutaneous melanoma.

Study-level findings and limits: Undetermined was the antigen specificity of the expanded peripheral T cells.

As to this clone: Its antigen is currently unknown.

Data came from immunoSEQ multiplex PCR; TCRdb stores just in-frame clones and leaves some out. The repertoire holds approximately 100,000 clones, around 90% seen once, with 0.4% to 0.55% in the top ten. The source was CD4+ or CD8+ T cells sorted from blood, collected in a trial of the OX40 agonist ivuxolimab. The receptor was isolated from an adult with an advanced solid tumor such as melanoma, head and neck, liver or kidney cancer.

CDR3 in amino acids: CASSESSSTEAFF. The CDR3 DNA follows: TGCGCCAGCAGTGAGTCCTCTTCCACTGAAGCTTTCTTT. J is TRBJ1-1 and V is TRBV10-2; D remains ambiguous. V lost 0 bases to trimming and J lost 4 bases, with 6 bases between them. CDR1 and CDR2 from the germline V gene are WSHSY and SAAADI. The CDR3 is made up of 13 amino acids.